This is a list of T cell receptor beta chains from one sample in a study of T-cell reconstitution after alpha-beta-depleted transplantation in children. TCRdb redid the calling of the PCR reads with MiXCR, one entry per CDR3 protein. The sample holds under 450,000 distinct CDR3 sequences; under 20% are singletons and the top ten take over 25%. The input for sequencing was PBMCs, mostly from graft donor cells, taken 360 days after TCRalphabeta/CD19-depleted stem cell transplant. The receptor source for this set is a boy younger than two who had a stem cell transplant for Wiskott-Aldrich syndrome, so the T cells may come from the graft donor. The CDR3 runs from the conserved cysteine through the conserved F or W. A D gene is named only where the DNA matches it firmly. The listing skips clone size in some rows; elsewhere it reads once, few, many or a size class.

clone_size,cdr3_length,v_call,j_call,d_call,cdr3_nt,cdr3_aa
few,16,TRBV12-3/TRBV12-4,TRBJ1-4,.,TGTGCCAGCAGGGGCAGGGGAGGTGCAACTAATGAAAAACTGTTTTTT,CASRGRGGATNEKLFF
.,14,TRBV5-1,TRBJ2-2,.,TGCGCCAGCAGCTTTGGGCCGGGCACCGGGGAGCTGTTTTTT,CASSFGPGTGELFF
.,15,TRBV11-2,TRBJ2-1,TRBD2,TGTGCCAGCAGCTTAGCACTAGCGGGAGTGAATGAGCAGTTCTTC,CASSLALAGVNEQFF
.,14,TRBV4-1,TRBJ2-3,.,TGCGCCAGCAGCCTAATCAATGGCACAGATACGCAGTATTTT,CASSLINGTDTQYF
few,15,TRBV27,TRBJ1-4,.,TGTGCCAGCAGTTTATCAAGTAGGGCATCAGAAAAACTGTTTTTT,CASSLSSRASEKLFF
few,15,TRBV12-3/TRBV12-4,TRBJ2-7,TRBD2,TGTGCCAGCAGTTTTCTCGGGAGGGCGACCTACGAGCAGTACTTC,CASSFLGRATYEQYF
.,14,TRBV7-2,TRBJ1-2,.,TGTGCCAGCAGCTTAGTATCCGGGGGTGATGGCTACACCTTC,CASSLVSGGDGYTF
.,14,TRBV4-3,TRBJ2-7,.,TGCGCCAGCAGCCAAGCCCTATCGGTATACGAGCAGTACTTC,CASSQALSVYEQYF
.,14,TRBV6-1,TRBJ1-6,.,TGTGCCAGCAGGGACCGGGTGAACAATTCACCCCTCCACTTT,CASRDRVNNSPLHF
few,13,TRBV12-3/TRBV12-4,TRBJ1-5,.,TGTGCCAGCAGTTCGGACAAGAATCAGCCCCAGCATTTT,CASSSDKNQPQHF
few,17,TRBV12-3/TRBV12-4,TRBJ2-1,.,TGTGCCAGCAGTCACATGTTAGCTCGCCTCTCCTACAATGAGCAGTTCTTC,CASSHMLARLSYNEQFF
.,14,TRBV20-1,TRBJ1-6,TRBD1,TGCAGTGCTAGAGATGAGGGGACAGTTTCACCCCTCCACTTT,CSARDEGTVSPLHF
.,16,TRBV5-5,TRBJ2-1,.,TGTGCCAGCAGCTTTAGGGCCCTTTGGAACTGCAATGAGCAGTTCTTC,CASSFRALWNCNEQFF
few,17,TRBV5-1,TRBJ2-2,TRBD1,TGCGCCAGCAGTTCAGGGACAGGGGGCTTGAACACCGGGGAGCTGTTTTTT,CASSSGTGGLNTGELFF
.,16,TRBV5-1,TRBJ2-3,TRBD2,TGCGCCAGCAGCTTGGGAGGGACTACTGGCACAGATACGCAGTATTTT,CASSLGGTTGTDTQYF
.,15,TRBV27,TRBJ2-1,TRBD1,TGTGCCAGCAGTCGTCGACAGGGGACGTACAATGAGCAGTTCTTC,CASSRRQGTYNEQFF
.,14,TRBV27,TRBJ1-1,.,TGTGCCAGCAGTTTATCGAGAAAGGGCAGAGAGGCTTTCTTT,CASSLSRKGREAFF
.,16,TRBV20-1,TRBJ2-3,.,TGCAGTGCTCCACTTCTAAGGGGGGGGGGCGCAGATACGCAGTATTTT,CSAPLLRGGGADTQYF
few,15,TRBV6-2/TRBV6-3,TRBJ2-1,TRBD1,TGTGCCAGCAGATTCCCGGGACAGGGCTACAATGAGCAGTTCTTC,CASRFPGQGYNEQFF
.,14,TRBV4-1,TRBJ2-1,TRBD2,TGCGCCAGCAGCCACGAACCGCGCACTAGCGGGGAGCTCTTC,CASSHEPRTSGELF
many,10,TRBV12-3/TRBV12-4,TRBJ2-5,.,TGTGCCAGCAAGGGGAAGACCCAGTACTTC,CASKGKTQYF
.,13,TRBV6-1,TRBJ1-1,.,TGTGCCAGCAGTGACCAGAGGGGCACTGAAGCTTTCTTT,CASSDQRGTEAFF
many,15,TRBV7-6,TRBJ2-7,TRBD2,TGTGCCAGCAGCTTAGGGAGACTAGCCCTATACGAGCAGTACTTC,CASSLGRLALYEQYF
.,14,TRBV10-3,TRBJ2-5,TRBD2,TGTGCCATCAGTGAGTCGGGACTAGACCAGACCCAGTACTTC,CAISESGLDQTQYF
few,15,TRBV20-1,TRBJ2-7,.,TGCAGTGCTAGAAGGGGACTCCTCTTCTCCTACGAGCAGTACTTC,CSARRGLLFSYEQYF
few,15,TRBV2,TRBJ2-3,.,TGTGCCAGCAGCCAAGATAGGTCCAGCACAGATACGCAGTATTTT,CASSQDRSSTDTQYF
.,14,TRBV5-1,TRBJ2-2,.,TGCGCCAGCAGCTTGGGTGCCGGCACCGGGGAGCTGTTTTTT,CASSLGAGTGELFF
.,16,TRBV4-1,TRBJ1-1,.,TGCGCCAGCAGCCCCCGAGTAAAGAAAGGGGACACTGAAGCTTTCTTT,CASSPRVKKGDTEAFF
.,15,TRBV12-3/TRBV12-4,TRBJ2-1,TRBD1,TGTGCCAGCAGTTTAGGGCAGGGGGCCGGCAATGAGCAGTTCTTC,CASSLGQGAGNEQFF
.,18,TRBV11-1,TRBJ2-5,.,TGTGCCAGCAGCTTAGGAGGTCAGGCAGGGGTAGGTTCGGAGACCCAGTACTTC,CASSLGGQAGVGSETQYF
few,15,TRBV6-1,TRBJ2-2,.,TGTGCCAGCAGCTCAGTCCATATGGACACCGGGGAGCTGTTTTTT,CASSSVHMDTGELFF
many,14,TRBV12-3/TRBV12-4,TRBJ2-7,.,TGTGCCAGCAGTTTAGAACAGGGAGGGTACGAGCAGTACTTC,CASSLEQGGYEQYF
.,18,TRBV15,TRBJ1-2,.,TGTGCCACCAGCAGCAGATTCAGCCCCGGGGGGACTAACTATGGCTACACCTTC,CATSSRFSPGGTNYGYTF
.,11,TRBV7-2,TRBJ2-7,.,TGTGCCAGCAGCCCTAACGGCGAGCAGTACTTC,CASSPNGEQYF
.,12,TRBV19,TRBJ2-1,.,TGTGCCAGTAGTATCCCTAGGAATGAGCAGTTCTTC,CASSIPRNEQFF
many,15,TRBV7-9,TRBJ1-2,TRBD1,TGTGCCAGCAGCTTAGGACAGGGGGCCTTCTATGGCTACACCTTC,CASSLGQGAFYGYTF
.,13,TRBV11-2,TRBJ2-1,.,TGTGCCAGCAGCCGAGGACAGTTGAATGAGCAGTTCTTC,CASSRGQLNEQFF
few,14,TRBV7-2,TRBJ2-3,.,TGTGCCAGCAGCTTCTGGCAGGCCACAGATACGCAGTATTTT,CASSFWQATDTQYF
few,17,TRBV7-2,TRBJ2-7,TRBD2,TGTGCCAGCAGCTTAGCCGGACTAGCGGGGAATTCCTACGAGCAGTACTTC,CASSLAGLAGNSYEQYF
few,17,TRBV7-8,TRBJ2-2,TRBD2,TGTGCCAGCAGCTTAGTCCTCTCGGGACTAGCGCCCGGGGAGCTGTTTTTT,CASSLVLSGLAPGELFF
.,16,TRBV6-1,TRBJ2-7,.,TGTGCCAGCAGTCCCATCGCGGGGAAAAGCTCCTACGAGCAGTACTTC,CASSPIAGKSSYEQYF
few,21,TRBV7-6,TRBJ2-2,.,TGTGCCAGCAGCTTCCCTCCCCCCTCTGACTCCAGCGTCGCGAACACCGGGGAGCTGTTTTTT,CASSFPPPSDSSVANTGELFF
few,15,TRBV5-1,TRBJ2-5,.,TGCGCCAGCAGCTTGGGGCCAGGGAAGTCGGAGACCCAGTACTTC,CASSLGPGKSETQYF
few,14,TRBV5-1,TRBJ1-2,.,TGCGCCAGCAGCCTGGACCCGGGGCACTATGGCTACACCTTC,CASSLDPGHYGYTF
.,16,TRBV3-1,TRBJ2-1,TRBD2,TGTGCCAGCAGCACTCGGGGTAGCGGGGCCAACAATGAGCAGTTCTTC,CASSTRGSGANNEQFF
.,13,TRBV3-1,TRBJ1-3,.,TGTGCCAGCAGCCGGAAGGCTGGAAACACCATATATTTT,CASSRKAGNTIYF
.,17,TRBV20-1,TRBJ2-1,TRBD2,TGCAGTGCTAGAGATCTGGAGAGCGGGAGTACCTACAATGAGCAGTTCTTC,CSARDLESGSTYNEQFF
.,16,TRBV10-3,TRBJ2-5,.,TGTGCCATCAGTGACCCCAGCGATTCTGGATTGGAGACCCAGTACTTC,CAISDPSDSGLETQYF
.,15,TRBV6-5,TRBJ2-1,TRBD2,TGTGCCAGCAGTCACGTAGCGGGCCTCTACAATGAGCAGTTCTTC,CASSHVAGLYNEQFF
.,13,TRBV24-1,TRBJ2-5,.,TGTGCCACCAGTGATAGGGGGTTTAAGACCCAGTACTTC,CATSDRGFKTQYF
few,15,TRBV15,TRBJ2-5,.,TGTGCCACCAGCAGAGCTCCAGGGTCTCAAGAGACCCAGTACTTC,CATSRAPGSQETQYF
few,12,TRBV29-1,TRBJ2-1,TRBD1,TGCAGCGTTGCGACAGGGTCTAATGAGCAGTTCTTC,CSVATGSNEQFF
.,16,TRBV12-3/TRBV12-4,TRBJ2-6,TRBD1,TGTGCCAGCCGGACAGGGTTCAGAAGGGAGGCCAACGTCCTGACTTTC,CASRTGFRREANVLTF
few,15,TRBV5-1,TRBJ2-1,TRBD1,TGCGCCAGCAGCTTGCCGGGACAGGAGACCAATGAGCAGTTCTTC,CASSLPGQETNEQFF
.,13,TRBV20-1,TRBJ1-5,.,TGCAGTGCACAGGACAGCGGCAATCAGCCCCAGCATTTT,CSAQDSGNQPQHF
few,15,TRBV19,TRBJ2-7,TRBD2,TGTGCCAGTAGTAGGATAAGCGGGAGGCCAGGCGAGCAGTACTTC,CASSRISGRPGEQYF
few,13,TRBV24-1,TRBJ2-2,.,TGTGCCACCTCTTCGGTGAACACCGGGGAGCTGTTTTTT,CATSSVNTGELFF